The clone carrying this T cell receptor (beta chain) was detected only a few times. A second PCR, run for roughly 6 to 11 cycles, used a sample-barcoded 5' primer plus a J-beta primer mix. TCRdb processed the 5' RACE reads anew with MiXCR; each CDR3 protein has one entry. The table records some 760,000 distinct CDR3 sequences, 25% of them present only once. CDR1 is MGHRA, CDR2 YSYEKL, per germline. The CDR3 length is 18 residues. Trimming stripped 0 bases from V and 0 bases from J, with 17 bases between. These data originate in a study of blood T cells in healthy people across ages. The same data also contributed to another study, on T cells of mothers and their children. This second study says: Three healthy Caucasian mothers and their six children were the donors. There were no persistent microchimeric T cell clones detected.

The chain carries TRBV4-1 and TRBJ1-1; D gene ambiguous. The clonotype comes from a boy aged 10-17 years in good health. Sequences were obtained from blood. In DNA form, the CDR3 reads TGCGCCAGCAGCCAAGATAGATGGACCGAGTACATGAACACTGAAGCTTTCTTT. Residues: CASSQDRWTEYMNTEAFF.